Following are 4 T cell receptor beta chains from one sample sequenced in a study of metastatic and nonmetastatic thyroid tumors. Among the patients, none had received any treatment before thyroid surgery. TCRdb re-called the PCR reads via MiXCR. The profile shows some 40,000 clones, 20% to 25% of them singletons. Sequenced: tumor tissue. The receptors were sampled from a female donor with papillary thyroid cancer or a benign thyroid nodule (not recorded which). Some clones in this sample may be carry-over from other donors' samples.

CDR3 protein: CASSLAEGDGYTF. The CDR3, as DNA: TGCGCCAGCAGCTTGGCGGAGGGTGATGGCTACACCTTC. The chain combines TRBV5-1 with TRBJ1-2; D not resolved. Germline lookup yields CDR1 SGHRS and CDR2 YFSETQ. V was cut by 0 bases and J by 6 bases, with 9 bases left in between. The CDR3 totals 13 residues.

The chain is built from TRBV12-3 or TRBV12-4 and TRBJ1-1; maybe TRBD1 (5 bases). This CDR3 region has 16 residues. V was cut by 6 bases and J by 3 bases, with 20 bases left in between. CDR3 amino acids: CASSRTSGAGDTEAFF. In DNA, the CDR3 is TGTGCCAGCAGCAGAACCTCCGGGGCCGGGGACACTGAAGCTTTCTTT.

This clone was recorded at least ten times. The V call is TRBV20-1, the J call TRBJ2-1; TRBD2 matches 9 bases. This CDR3 has 15 residues. V lost 0 bases to trimming and J lost 9 bases; unmatched junction nucleotides: 9. CDR1 DFQATT and CDR2 SNEGSKA come from the germline V gene (reference sequence). The CDR3 protein is CSARDPAGGPIEQFF. CDR3 sequence (DNA): TGCAGTGCTAGAGATCCGGCGGGAGGGCCGATTGAGCAGTTCTTC.

This clone was seen more than once but under ten times. The CDR3 sequence is CASTTGGANSPLHF. DNA of the CDR3: TGTGCCAGCACCACAGGGGGCGCAAATTCACCCCTCCACTTT. V gene TRBV12-3 or TRBV12-4 combines with J gene TRBJ1-6, with 9 bases that match TRBD1. The CDR3 contains 14 residues. Germline trimming cut 7 bases from V and 7 bases from J; bases unmatched to any gene: 5.